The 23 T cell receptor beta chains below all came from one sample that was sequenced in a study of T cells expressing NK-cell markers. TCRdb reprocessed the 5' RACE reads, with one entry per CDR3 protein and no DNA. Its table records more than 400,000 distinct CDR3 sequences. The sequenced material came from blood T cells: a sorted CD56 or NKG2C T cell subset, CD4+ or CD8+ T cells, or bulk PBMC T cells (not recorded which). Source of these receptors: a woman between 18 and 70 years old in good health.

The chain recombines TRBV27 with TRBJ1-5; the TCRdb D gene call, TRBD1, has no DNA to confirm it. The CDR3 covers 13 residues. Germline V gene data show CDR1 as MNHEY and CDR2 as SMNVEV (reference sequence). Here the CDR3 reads CASSFSGEQPQHF.

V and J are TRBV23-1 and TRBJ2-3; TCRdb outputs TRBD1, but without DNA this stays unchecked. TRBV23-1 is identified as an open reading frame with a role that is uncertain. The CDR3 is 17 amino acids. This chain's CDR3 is CASSQTRAWPGSDTQYF.

The CDR3 sequence: CASSFREGQTGELFF. This chain links TRBV27 with TRBJ2-2; TCRdb selects TRBD2, and the lack of DNA leaves this call unchecked. The CDR3 sequence is 15 residues long. Germline V CDR1 and CDR2: MNHEY, SMNVEV (reference sequence).

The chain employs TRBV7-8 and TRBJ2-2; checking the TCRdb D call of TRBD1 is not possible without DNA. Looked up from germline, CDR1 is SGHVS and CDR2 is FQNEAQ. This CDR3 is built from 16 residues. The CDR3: CASSLVSGGLAGELFF.

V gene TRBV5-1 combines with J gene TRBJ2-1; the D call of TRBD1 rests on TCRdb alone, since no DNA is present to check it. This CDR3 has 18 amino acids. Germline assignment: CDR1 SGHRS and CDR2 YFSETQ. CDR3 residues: CASSLTPWVANSYNEQFF.

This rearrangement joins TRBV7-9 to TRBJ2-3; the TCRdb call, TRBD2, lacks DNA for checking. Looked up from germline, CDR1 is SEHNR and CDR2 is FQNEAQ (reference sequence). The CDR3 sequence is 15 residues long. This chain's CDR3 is CASNAGTSGTDTQYF.

CDR3 sequence: CSARTGAGELFF. V and J are TRBV29-1 and TRBJ2-2; TCRdb outputs TRBD2, but without DNA this stays unchecked. Germline V gene lookup returns CDR1 SQVTM and CDR2 ANQGSEA. CDR3 length: 12 residues.

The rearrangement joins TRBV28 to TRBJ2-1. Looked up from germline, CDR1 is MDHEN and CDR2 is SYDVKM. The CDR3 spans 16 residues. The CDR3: CASSLPRSMGYNEQFF.

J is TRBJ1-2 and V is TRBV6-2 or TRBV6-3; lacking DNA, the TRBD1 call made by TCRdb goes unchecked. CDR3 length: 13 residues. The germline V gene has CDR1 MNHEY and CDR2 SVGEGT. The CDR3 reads CASSYGASYGYTF.

The CDR3 loop is CASSSGQTVSGELFF. V usage is TRBV9 and J usage is TRBJ2-2; the D call from TCRdb, TRBD1, cannot be confirmed without DNA. The CDR3 length is 15 residues. Germline lookup yields CDR1 SGDLS and CDR2 YYNGEE.

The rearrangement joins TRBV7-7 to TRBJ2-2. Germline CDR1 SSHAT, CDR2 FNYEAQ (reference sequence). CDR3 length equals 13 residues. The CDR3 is CASSLESRGELFF.

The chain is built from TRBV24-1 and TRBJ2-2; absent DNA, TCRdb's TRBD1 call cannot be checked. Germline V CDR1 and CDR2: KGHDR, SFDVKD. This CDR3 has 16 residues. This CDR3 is CATSDADRAVTGELFF.

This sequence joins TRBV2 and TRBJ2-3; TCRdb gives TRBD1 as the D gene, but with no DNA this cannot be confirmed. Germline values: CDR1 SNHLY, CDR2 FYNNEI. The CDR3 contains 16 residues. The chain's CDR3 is CASSALGQGTTDTQYF.

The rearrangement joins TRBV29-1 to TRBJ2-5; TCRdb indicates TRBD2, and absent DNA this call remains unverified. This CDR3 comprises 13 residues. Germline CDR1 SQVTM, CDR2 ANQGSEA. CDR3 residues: CSVGGGRKETQYF.

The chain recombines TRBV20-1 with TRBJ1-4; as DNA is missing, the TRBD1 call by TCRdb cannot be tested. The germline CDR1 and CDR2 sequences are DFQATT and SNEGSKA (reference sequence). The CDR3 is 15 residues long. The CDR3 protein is CSASGTPRANEKLFF.

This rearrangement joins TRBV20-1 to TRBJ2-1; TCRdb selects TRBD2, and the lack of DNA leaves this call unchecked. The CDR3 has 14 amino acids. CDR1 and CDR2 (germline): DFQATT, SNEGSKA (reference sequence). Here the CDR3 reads CSARASGRYNEQFF.

The CDR3: CASSSRQGSSPLHF. The genes are TRBV7-2 and TRBJ1-6; the D gene TCRdb calls, TRBD1, cannot be checked with no DNA. This CDR3 has 14 amino acids. Germline-derived CDR1 and CDR2 are SGHTA and FQGNSA.

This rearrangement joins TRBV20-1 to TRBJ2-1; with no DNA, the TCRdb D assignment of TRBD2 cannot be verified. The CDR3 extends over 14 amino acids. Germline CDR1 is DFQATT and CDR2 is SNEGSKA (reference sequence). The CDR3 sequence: CSAPFAGGANEQFF.

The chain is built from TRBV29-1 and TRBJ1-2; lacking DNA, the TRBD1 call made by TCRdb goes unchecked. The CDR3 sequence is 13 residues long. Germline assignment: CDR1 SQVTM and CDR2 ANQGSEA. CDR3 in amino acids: CSVVPQGDYGYTF. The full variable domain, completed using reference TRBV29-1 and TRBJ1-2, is SAVISQKPSRDICQRGTSLTIQCQVDSQVTMMFWYRQQPGQSLTLIATANQGSEATYESGFVIDKFPISRPNLTFSTLTVSNMSPEDSSIYLCSVVPQGDYGYTFGSGTRLTVV.

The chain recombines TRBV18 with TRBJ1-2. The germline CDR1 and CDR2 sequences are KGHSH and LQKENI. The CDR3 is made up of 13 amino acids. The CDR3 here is CASSPPNSYGYTF.

The CDR3 spells CASSGSSYNSPLHF. V usage is TRBV6-1 and J usage is TRBJ1-6. This CDR3 contains 14 residues. The germline V gene has CDR1 MNHNS and CDR2 SASEGT.

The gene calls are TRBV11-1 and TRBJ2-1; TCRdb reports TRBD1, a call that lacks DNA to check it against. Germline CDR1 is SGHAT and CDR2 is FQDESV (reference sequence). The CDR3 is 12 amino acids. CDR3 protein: CASSLSGGKQFF. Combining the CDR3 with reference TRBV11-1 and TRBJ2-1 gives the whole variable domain EAEVAQSPRYKITEKSQAVAFWCDPISGHATLYWYRQILGQGPELLVQFQDESVVDDSQLPKDRFSAERLKGVDSTLKIQPAELGDSAMYLCASSLSGGKQFFGPGTRLTVL.

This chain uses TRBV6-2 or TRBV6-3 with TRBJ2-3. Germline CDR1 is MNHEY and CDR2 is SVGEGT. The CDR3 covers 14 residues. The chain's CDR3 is CASSYGQLTDTQYF.